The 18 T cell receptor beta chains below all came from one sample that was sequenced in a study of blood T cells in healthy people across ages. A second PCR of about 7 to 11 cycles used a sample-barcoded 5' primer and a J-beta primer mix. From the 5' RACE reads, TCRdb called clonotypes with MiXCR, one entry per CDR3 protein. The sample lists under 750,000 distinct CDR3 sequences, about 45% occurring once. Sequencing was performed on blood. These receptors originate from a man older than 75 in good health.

CDR3 sequence (DNA): TGTGCCAGCAGCTTAGCGCTGGGAGGCTACACCTTC. Protein product: CASSLALGGYTF. The chain combines TRBV7-2 with TRBJ1-2; no clear D. Trimming removed 0 bases at V and 8 bases at J, with 7 bases between. Germline lookup yields CDR1 SGHTA and CDR2 FQGNSA. CDR3 length: 12 residues.

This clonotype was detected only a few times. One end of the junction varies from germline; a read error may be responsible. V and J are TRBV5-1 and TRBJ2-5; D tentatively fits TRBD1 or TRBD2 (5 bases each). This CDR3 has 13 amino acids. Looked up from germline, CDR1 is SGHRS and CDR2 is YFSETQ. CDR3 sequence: CASSLNMGESQYF. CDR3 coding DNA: TGCGCCAGCAGCTTGAACATGGGGGAGAGCCAGTACTTC.

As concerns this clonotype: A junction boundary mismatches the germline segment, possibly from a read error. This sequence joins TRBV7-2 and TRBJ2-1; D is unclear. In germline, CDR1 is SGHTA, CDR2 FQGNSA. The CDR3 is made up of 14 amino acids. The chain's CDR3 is CVSSLDRLRNEQFF. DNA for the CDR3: TGTGTCAGCAGCTTAGATCGGCTTCGGAATGAGCAGTTCTTC.

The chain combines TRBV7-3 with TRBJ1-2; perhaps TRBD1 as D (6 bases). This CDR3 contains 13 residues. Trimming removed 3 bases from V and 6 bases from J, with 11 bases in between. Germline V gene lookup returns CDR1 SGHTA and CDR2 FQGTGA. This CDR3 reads CASSLDSGDGYTF. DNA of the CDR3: TGTGCCAGCAGCTTGGACAGCGGCGATGGCTACACCTTC. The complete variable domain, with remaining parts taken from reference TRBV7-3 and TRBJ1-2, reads GAGVSQTPSNKVTEKGKYVELRCDPISGHTALYWYRQSLGQGPEFLIYFQGTGAADDSGLPNDRFFAVRPEGSVSTLKIQRTERGDSAVYLCASSLDSGDGYTFGSGTRLTVV.

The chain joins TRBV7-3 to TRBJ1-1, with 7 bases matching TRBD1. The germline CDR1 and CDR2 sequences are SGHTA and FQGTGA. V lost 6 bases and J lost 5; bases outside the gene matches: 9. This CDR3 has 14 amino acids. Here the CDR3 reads CASSLQGPQTEAFF. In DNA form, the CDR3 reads TGTGCCAGCAGTTTACAGGGGCCTCAAACTGAAGCTTTCTTT. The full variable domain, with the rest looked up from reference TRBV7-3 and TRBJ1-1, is GAGVSQTPSNKVTEKGKYVELRCDPISGHTALYWYRQSLGQGPEFLIYFQGTGAADDSGLPNDRFFAVRPEGSVSTLKIQRTERGDSAVYLCASSLQGPQTEAFFGQGTRLTVV.

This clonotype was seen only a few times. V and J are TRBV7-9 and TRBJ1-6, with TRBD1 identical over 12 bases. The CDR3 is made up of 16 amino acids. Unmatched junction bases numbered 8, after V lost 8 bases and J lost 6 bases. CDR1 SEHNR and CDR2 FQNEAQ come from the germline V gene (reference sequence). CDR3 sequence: CASGGTGGSSNSPLHF. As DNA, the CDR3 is TGTGCCAGCGGAGGGACAGGGGGCTCGAGTAATTCACCCCTCCACTTT. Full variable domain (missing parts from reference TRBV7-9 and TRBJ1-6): DTGVSQNPRHKITKRGQNVTFRCDPISEHNRLYWYRQTLGQGPEFLTYFQNEAQLEKSRLLSDRFSAERPKGSFSTLEIQRTEQGDSAMYLCASGGTGGSSNSPLHFGNGTRLTVT.

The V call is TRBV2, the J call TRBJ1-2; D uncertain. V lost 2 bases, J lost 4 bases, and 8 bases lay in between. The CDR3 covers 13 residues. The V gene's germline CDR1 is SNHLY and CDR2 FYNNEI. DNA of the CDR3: TGTGCCAGCAGTGAACAAGGGATCTATGGCTACACCTTC. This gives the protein CASSEQGIYGYTF. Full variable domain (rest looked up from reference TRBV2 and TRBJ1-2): EPEVTQTPSHQVTQMGQEVILRCVPISNHLYFYWYRQILGQKVEFLVSFYNNEISEKSEIFDDQFSVERPDGSNFTLKIRSTKLEDSAMYFCASSEQGIYGYTFGSGTRLTVV.

CDR3 sequence reads: CASSLGPAAVYEQYF. The CDR3 DNA follows: TGTGCCAGCAGTTTAGGTCCGGCAGCGGTCTACGAGCAGTACTTC. The V call is TRBV28, the J call TRBJ2-7, with a weak D call TRBD2 (5 bases). The V and J ends lost 2 bases and 3 bases respectively, with 14 bases between them. The CDR3 consists of 15 residues. Per the germline V gene, CDR1 is MDHEN and CDR2 is SYDVKM.

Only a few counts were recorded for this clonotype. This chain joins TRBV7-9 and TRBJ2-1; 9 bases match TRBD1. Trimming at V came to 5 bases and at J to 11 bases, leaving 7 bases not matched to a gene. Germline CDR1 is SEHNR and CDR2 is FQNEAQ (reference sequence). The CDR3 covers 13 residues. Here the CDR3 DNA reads TGTGCCAGCAGCCCCTCCGGGACAGGGAAGCAGTTCTTC. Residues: CASSPSGTGKQFF.

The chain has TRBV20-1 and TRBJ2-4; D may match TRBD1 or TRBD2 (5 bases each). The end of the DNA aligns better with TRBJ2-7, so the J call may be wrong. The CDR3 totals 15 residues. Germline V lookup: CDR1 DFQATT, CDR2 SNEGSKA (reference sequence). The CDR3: CSARQNRFRGYEQYF. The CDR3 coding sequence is TGCAGTGCTAGACAGAACAGGTTCCGGGGCTACGAGCAGTACTTC.

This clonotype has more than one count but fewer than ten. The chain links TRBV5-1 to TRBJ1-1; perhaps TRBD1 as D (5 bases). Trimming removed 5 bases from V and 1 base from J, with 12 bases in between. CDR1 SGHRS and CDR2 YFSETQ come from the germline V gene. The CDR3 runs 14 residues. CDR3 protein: CASRTAVGNTEAFF. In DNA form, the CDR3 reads TGCGCCAGCAGGACAGCAGTGGGGAACACTGAAGCTTTCTTT.

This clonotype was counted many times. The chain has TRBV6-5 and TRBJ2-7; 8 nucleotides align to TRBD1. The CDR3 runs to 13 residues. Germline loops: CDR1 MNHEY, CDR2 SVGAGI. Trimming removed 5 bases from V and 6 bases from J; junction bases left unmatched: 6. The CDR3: CASSTGQGGEQYF. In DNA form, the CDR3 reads TGTGCCAGCAGTACCGGACAGGGTGGCGAGCAGTACTTC.

CDR3 DNA: TGTGCCCGCTGGGACTGGCGGTACGAGCAGTACTTC. Its protein is CARWDWRYEQYF. The rearrangement links TRBV25-1 to TRBJ2-7; weak D call: TRBD2 (6 bases). Between the trimmed V and J ends, which lost 11 bases and 4 bases, there was a span of 15 bases. CDR3 length: 12 residues. Germline CDR1 MGHDK, CDR2 SYGVNS.

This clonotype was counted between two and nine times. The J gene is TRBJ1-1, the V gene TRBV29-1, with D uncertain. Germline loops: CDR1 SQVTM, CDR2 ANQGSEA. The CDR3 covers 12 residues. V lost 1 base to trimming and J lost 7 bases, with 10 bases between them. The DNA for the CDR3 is TGCAGCGTTGAAGTTTCAGGTATTGAAGCTTTCTTT. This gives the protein CSVEVSGIEAFF.

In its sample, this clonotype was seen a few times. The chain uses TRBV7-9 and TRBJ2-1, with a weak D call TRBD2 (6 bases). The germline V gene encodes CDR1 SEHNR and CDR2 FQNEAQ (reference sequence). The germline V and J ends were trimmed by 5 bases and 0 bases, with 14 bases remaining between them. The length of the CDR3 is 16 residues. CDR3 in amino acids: CASSGGFGSSYNEQFF. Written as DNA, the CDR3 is TGTGCCAGCAGCGGAGGCTTCGGGAGCTCCTACAATGAGCAGTTCTTC.

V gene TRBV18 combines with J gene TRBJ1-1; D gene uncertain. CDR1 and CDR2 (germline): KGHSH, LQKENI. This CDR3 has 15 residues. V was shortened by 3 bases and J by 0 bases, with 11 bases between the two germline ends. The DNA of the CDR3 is TGTGCCAGCTCACCGGGTCTCGGATTGAACACTGAAGCTTTCTTT. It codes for CASSPGLGLNTEAFF.

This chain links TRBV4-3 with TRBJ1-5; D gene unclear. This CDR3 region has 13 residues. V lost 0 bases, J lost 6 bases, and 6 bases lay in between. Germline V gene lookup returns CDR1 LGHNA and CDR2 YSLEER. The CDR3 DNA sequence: TGCGCCAGCAGCCAAGACCGAATTCAGCCCCAGCATTTT. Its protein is CASSQDRIQPQHF.

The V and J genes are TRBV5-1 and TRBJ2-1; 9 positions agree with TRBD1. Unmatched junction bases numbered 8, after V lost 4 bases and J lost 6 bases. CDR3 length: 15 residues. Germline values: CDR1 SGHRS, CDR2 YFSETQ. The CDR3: CASSHGTGFSNEQFF. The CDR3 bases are TGCGCCAGCAGCCACGGGACAGGGTTTTCCAATGAGCAGTTCTTC.